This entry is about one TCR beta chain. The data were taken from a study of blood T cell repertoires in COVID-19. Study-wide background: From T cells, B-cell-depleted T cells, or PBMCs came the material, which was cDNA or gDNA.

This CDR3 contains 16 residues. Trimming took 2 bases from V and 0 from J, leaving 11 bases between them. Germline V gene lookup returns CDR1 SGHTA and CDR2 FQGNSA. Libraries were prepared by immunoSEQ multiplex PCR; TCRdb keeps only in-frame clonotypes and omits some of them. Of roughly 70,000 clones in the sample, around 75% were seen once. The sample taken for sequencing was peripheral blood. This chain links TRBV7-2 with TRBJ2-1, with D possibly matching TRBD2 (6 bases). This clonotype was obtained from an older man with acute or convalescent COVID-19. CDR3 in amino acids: CASSLMEGGSYNEQFF. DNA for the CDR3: TGTGCCAGCAGCTTAATGGAGGGAGGCTCCTACAATGAGCAGTTCTTC.